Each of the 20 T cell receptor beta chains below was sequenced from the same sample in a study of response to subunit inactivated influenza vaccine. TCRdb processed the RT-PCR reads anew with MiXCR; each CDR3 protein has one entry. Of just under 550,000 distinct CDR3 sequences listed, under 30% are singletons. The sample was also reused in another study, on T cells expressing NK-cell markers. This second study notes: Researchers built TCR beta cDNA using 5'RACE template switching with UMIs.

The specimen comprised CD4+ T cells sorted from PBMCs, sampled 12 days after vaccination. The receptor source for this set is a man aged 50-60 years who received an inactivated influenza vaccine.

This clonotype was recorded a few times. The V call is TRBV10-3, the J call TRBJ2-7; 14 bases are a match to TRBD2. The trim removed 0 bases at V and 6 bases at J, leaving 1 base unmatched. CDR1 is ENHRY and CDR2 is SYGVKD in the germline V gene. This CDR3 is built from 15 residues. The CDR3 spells CAISESGLAGGEQYF. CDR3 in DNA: TGTGCCATCAGTGAGTCAGGACTAGCGGGGGGCGAGCAGTACTTC.

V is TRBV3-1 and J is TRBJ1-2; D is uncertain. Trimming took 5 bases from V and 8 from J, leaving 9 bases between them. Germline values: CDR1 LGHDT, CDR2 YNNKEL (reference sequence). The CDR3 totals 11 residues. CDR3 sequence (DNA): TGTGCCAGCAGCGAACAGAGGGGCTACACCTTC. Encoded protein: CASSEQRGYTF.

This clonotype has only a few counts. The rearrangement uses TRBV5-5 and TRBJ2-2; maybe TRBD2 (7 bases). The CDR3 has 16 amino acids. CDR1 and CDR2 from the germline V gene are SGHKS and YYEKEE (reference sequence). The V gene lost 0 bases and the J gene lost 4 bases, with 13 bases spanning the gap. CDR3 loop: CASSLVAGAGTGELFF. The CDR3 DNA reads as TGTGCCAGCAGCTTGGTGGCGGGGGCGGGCACCGGGGAGCTGTTTTTT.

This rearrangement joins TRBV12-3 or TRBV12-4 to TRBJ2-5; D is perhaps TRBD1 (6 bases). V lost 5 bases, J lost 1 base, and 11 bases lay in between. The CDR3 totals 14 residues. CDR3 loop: CASSPQGLQETQYF. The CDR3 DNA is TGTGCCAGCAGTCCTCAGGGGCTCCAAGAGACCCAGTACTTC.

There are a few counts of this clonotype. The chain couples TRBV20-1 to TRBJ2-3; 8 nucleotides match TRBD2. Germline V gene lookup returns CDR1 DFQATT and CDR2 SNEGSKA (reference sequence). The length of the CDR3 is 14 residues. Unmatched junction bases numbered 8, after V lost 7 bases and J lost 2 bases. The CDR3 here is CSVPNSGITDTQYF. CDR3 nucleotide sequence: TGCAGTGTACCGAATAGCGGGATCACAGATACGCAGTATTTT.

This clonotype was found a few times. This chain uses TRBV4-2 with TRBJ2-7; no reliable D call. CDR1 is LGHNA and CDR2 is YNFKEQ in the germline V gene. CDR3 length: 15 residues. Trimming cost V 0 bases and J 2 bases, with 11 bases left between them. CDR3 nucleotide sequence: TGTGCCAGCAGCCAAGAGAGTTGGGGAACCTACGAGCAGTACTTC. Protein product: CASSQESWGTYEQYF.

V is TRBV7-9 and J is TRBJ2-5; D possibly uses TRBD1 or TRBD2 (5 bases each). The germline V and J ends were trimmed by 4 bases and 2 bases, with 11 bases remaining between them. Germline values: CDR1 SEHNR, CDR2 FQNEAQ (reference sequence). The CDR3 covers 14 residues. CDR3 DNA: TGTGCCAGCAGCTCCCCGGGACGACAAGAGACCCAGTACTTC. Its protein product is CASSSPGRQETQYF.

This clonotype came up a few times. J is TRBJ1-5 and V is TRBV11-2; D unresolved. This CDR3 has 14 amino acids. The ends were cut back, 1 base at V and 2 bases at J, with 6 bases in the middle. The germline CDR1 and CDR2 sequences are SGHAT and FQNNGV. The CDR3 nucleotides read TGTGCCAGCAGCTTAGGAGGGCGCAATCAGCCCCAGCATTTT. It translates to CASSLGGRNQPQHF.

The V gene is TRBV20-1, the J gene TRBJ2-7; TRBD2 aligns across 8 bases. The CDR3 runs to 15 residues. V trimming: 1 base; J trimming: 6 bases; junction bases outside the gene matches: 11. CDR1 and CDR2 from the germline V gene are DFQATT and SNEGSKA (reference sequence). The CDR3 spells CSARVPGTSNIEQYF. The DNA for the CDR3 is TGCAGTGCTAGAGTCCCTGGGACTAGTAACATCGAGCAGTACTTC.

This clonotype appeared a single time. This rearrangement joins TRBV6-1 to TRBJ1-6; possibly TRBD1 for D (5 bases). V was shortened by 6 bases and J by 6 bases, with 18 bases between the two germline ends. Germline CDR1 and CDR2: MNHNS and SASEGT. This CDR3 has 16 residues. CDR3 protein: CASSSSSGQVNSPLHF. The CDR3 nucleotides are TGTGCCAGCAGCTCTTCGTCAGGACAAGTTAATTCACCCCTCCACTTT.

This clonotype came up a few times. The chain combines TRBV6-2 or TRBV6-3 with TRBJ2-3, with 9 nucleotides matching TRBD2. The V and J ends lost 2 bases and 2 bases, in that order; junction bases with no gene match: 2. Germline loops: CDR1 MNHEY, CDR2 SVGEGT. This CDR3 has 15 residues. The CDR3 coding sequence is TGTGCCAGCAGTTACGGCGGGAGGGCCACAGATACGCAGTATTTT. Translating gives CASSYGGRATDTQYF.

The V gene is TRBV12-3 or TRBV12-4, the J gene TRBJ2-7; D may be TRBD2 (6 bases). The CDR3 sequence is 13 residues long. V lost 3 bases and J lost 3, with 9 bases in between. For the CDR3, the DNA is TGTGCCAGCAGTTTTGGCGGGGACTACGAGCAGTACTTC. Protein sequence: CASSFGGDYEQYF.

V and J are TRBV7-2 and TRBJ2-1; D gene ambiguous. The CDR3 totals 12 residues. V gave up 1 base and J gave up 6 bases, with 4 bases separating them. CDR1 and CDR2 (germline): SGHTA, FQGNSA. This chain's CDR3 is CASSLDLNEQFF. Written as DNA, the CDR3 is TGTGCCAGCAGCTTAGATCTCAATGAGCAGTTCTTC.

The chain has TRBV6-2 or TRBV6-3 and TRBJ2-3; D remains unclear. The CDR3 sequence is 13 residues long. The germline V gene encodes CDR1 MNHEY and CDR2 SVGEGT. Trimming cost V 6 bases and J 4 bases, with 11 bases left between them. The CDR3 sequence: CASRRTSSDTQYF. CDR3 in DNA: TGTGCCAGCAGGCGCACCTCTTCAGATACGCAGTATTTT.

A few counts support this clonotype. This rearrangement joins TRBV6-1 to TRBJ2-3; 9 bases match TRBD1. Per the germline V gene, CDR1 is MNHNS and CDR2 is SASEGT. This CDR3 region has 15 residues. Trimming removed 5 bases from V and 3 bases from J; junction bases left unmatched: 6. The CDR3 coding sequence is TGTGCCAGCAGTCCTTACAGGGGGCATACAGATACGCAGTATTTT. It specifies CASSPYRGHTDTQYF.

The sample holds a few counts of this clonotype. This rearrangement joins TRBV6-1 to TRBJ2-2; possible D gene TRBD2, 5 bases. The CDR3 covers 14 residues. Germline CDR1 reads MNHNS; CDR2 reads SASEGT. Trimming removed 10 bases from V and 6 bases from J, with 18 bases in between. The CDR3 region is CATYPRARSGELFF. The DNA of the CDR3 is TGTGCCACCTACCCGAGGGCCCGCTCCGGGGAGCTGTTTTTT.

This CDR3 is CASSYSQGAKNIQYF. The DNA of the CDR3 is TGTGCCAGCAGTTACTCGCAGGGAGCCAAAAACATTCAGTACTTC. The genes are TRBV6-5 and TRBJ2-4, with D possibly being TRBD1 (5 bases). Germline CDR1 and CDR2: MNHEY and SVGAGI. The CDR3 totals 15 residues. V lost 0 bases to trimming and J lost 0 bases, with 6 bases between them.

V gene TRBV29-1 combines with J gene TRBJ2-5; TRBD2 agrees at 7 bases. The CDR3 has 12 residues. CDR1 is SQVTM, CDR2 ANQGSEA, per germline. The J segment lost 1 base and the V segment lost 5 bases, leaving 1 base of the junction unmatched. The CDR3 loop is CSVRLAQETQYF. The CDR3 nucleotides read TGCAGCGTTCGACTAGCCCAAGAGACCCAGTACTTC.

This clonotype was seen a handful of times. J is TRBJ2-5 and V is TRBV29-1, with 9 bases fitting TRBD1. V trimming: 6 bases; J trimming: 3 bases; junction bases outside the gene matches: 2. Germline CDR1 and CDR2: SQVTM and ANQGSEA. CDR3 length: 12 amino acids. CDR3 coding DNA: TGCAGCGTCGGGACAGGGAAAGAGACCCAGTACTTC. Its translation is CSVGTGKETQYF. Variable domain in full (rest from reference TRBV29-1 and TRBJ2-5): SAVISQKPSRDICQRGTSLTIQCQVDSQVTMMFWYRQQPGQSLTLIATANQGSEATYESGFVIDKFPISRPNLTFSTLTVSNMSPEDSSIYLCSVGTGKETQYFGPGTRLLVL.

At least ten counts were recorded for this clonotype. CDR3 DNA: TGTGCCAGCAGCCCGAGCGGTAACACCGGGGAGCTGTTTTTT. This encodes CASSPSGNTGELFF. The rearrangement uses TRBV4-2 and TRBJ2-2; D is possibly TRBD2 (5 bases). V gave up 4 bases and J gave up 2 bases, with 8 bases separating them. The CDR3 loop spans 14 amino acids. CDR1 LGHNA and CDR2 YNFKEQ come from the germline V gene.